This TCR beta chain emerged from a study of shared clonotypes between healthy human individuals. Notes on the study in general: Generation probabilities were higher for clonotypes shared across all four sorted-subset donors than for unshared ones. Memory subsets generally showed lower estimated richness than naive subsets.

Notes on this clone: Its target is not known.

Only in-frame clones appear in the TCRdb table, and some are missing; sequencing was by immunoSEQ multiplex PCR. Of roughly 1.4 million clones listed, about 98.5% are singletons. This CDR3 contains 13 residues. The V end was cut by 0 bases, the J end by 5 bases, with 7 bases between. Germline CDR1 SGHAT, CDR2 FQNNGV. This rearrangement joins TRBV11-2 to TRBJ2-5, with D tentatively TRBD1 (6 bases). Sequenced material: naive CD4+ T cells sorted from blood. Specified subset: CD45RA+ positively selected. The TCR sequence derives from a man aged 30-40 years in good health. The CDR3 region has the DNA TGTGCCAGCAGCTTAGAACAGGGTGAGACCCAGTACTTC. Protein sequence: CASSLEQGETQYF.